This T cell receptor (beta chain) was recorded in a study of blood T cell repertoires in COVID-19. On the study more broadly: In each case, the material was cDNA or gDNA derived from T cells, B-cell-depleted T cells, or PBMCs.

Authors' processing steps: Reference gene primer amplification gave nucleated cell count estimates. TCRdb's copy holds only in-frame clones and misses some; the assay was immunoSEQ multiplex PCR. V, J and clone size are taken as reported in that table, and D and trimming were inferred from the DNA itself. Here the sample spans 240,000 or so clones, around 89% being singletons. This CDR3 comprises 14 residues. Between the trimmed V and J ends, which lost 1 base and 2 bases, there was a span of 9 bases. Germline CDR1 is LGHNA and CDR2 is YNFKEQ. Participants spanned ages about 18 to 90 years and resided in about 24 US areas. In assigning cohorts, the study relied on participant-reported clinical history.

The receptor comes from a man aged 35 to 55 who had recovered from COVID-19. This chain uses TRBV4-2 with TRBJ2-7; D is perhaps TRBD2 (5 bases). The sample comprised PBMCs or T cells enriched from blood (not recorded which). The CDR3 nucleotides read TGTGCCAGCAGCCAAGCGAGCGGACCCTACGAGCAGTACTTC. Translation gives CASSQASGPYEQYF.